The 8 T cell receptor beta chains given below trace back to one sample, sequenced in a study of regulatory T cells in long-lasting Graves disease. Time point here: newly diagnosed GD, antithyroid drugs for less than 3 months. Preparation of the TCR library used RNA extracted from PBMCs. According to the study, TCR beta libraries were built with iRepertoire HTBI primers and CDR3-region Arm-PCR. TCRdb ran MiXCR on the multiplex PCR reads and lists one entry per CDR3 protein. Found here are 350,000 to 500,000 distinct CDR3 sequences, about 17% of them singletons; the top ten hold 20% to 25%. These data also featured in a second study, about T cells in Graves' hyperthyroidism and ophthalmopathy.

Source: peripheral blood mononuclear cells (PBMCs), taken at new diagnosis, from a patient treated with antithyroid drugs. Every receptor here comes from a woman between 18 and 30 years old with Graves disease.

The sample holds one count of this clonotype. This may be a read error: a much more frequent sequence differs by one nucleotide. This sequence joins TRBV6-2 or TRBV6-3 and TRBJ2-7; the D gene is possibly TRBD1 (6 bases). In germline, CDR1 is MNHEY, CDR2 SVGEGT. The germline V and J ends were trimmed by 6 bases and 3 bases, with 15 bases remaining between them. The CDR3 spans 14 residues. The CDR3 is CASRGRDKDYEQYF. The CDR3 DNA sequence: TGTGCCAGCAGGGGACGGGACAAAGACTACGAGCAGTACTTC.

The V and J genes are TRBV20-1 and TRBJ2-3; 8 bases agree with TRBD1. The CDR3 totals 14 residues. CDR1 and CDR2 (germline): DFQATT, SNEGSKA (reference sequence). The trim removed 4 bases at V and 3 bases at J, leaving 6 bases unmatched. The CDR3 DNA reads as TGCAGTGCTATAAAGGACAGGGCAACAGATACGCAGTATTTT. Its protein is CSAIKDRATDTQYF.

This clonotype was seen ten or more times. CDR3 in amino acids: CASSPFRDTEAFF. The CDR3 region has the DNA TGTGCCAGCAGCCCCTTTAGGGACACTGAAGCTTTCTTT. The chain recombines TRBV3-1 with TRBJ1-1; D gene unclear. Germline assignment: CDR1 LGHDT and CDR2 YNNKEL (reference sequence). The CDR3 consists of 13 residues. Between the trimmed V and J ends, which lost 4 bases and 3 bases, there was a span of 9 bases.

This clonotype has at least ten counts. The rearrangement uses TRBV30 and TRBJ1-5; D gene unclear. Germline V gene lookup returns CDR1 GTSNPN and CDR2 SVGIG (reference sequence). V dropped 2 bases and J dropped 2 bases, with 7 bases sitting between them. The CDR3 covers 13 residues. The CDR3 spells CAWSLLGNQPQHF. CDR3 nucleotides: TGTGCCTGGAGTCTCCTGGGCAATCAGCCCCAGCATTTT.

This clonotype has only a few counts. The J gene is TRBJ1-5, the V gene TRBV5-1; no clear D gene. The CDR3 consists of 15 residues. Trimming stripped 0 bases from V and 5 bases from J, with 12 bases between. The germline CDR1 and CDR2 sequences are SGHRS and YFSETQ. CDR3: CASSLGAATDQPQHF. The CDR3 nucleotides read TGCGCCAGCAGCTTGGGGGCAGCCACCGATCAGCCCCAGCATTTT.

This clonotype occurred many times. The rearrangement links TRBV7-9 to TRBJ2-1; D is ambiguous. CDR1 is SEHNR and CDR2 is FQNEAQ in the germline V gene (reference sequence). This CDR3 has 14 residues. V lost 1 base to trimming and J lost 6 bases, with 10 bases between them. CDR3 in amino acids: CASSLVAFFNEQFF. For the CDR3, the DNA is TGTGCCAGCAGCTTAGTTGCTTTTTTCAATGAGCAGTTCTTC.

V gene TRBV19 combines with J gene TRBJ1-1; TRBD1 is a possible D gene (5 bases). Per germline, CDR1 LNHDA and CDR2 SQIVND (reference sequence). V gave up 3 bases and J gave up 7 bases, with 12 bases separating them. There are 13 residues in the CDR3. CDR3 DNA sequence: TGTGCCAGTAGTATTACAGGACCCTTTGAAGCTTTCTTT. This sequence encodes CASSITGPFEAFF.

The V gene is TRBV3-1, the J gene TRBJ1-4, with D possibly TRBD1 on 5 matching bases. The germline V and J ends were trimmed by 4 bases and 6 bases, with 15 bases remaining between them. Germline V lookup: CDR1 LGHDT, CDR2 YNNKEL (reference sequence). CDR3 length equals 15 residues. CDR3 in amino acids: CASSPLGGVDEKLFF. Here the CDR3 DNA reads TGTGCCAGCAGCCCTTTGGGGGGGGTGGATGAAAAACTGTTTTTT.